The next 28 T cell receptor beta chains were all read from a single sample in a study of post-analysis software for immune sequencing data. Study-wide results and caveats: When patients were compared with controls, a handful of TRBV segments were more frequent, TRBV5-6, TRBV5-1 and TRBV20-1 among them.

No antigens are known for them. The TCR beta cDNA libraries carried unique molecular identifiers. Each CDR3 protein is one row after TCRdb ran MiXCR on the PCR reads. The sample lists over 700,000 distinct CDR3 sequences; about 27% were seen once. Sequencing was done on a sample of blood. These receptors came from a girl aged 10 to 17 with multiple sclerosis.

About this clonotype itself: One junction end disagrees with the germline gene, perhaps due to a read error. CDR3 sequence reads: CASSLGRGLNEQYF. The CDR3 DNA follows: TGTGCCAGCAGCTTAGGGAGGGGGCTCAACGAGCAGTACTTC. The rearrangement joins TRBV12-3 or TRBV12-4 to TRBJ2-5; D is possibly TRBD1 or TRBD2 (7 bases each). Gene TRBJ2-7 matches the end of the DNA better, so the J call may be wrong. The CDR3 loop spans 14 amino acids.

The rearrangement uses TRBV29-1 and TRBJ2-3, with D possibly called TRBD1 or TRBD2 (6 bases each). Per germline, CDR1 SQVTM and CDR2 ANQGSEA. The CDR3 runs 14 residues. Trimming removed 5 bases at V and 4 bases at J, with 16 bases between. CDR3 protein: CSVWGRGPPDTQYF. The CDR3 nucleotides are TGCAGCGTTTGGGGGCGGGGTCCCCCAGATACGCAGTATTTT.

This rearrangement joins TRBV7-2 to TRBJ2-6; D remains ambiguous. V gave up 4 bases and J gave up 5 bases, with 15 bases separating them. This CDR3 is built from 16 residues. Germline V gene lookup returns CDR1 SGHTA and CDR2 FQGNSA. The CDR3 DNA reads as TGTGCCAGCAGCTCTTCCCCGGGCTTGTGGGCCAACGTCCTGACTTTC. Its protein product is CASSSSPGLWANVLTF.

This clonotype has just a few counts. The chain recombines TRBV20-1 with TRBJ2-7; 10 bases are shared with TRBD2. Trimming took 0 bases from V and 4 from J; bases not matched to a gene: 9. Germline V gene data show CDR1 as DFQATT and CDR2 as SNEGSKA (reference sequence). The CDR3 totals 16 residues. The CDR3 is CSARDPSSGSPYEQYF. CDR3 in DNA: TGCAGTGCTAGAGATCCGTCTAGCGGGAGTCCATACGAGCAGTACTTC.

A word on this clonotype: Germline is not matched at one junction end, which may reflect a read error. The chain's CDR3 is CVSSLTGPKLNYGYTF. The CDR3 nucleotides read TGTGTCAGCAGTTTGACAGGACCAAAACTTAACTATGGCTACACCTTC. This rearrangement joins TRBV27 to TRBJ1-2; a weak D match, TRBD1 (6 bases). In germline, CDR1 is MNHEY, CDR2 SMNVEV (reference sequence). The CDR3 is made up of 16 amino acids.

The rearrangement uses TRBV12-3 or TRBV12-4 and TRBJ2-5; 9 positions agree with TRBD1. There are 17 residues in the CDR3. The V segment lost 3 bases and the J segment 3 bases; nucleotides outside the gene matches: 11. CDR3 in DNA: TGTGCCAGCAGTTTCGGGACAGGGCCCTTTGTTAAAGAGACCCAGTACTTC. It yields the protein CASSFGTGPFVKETQYF.

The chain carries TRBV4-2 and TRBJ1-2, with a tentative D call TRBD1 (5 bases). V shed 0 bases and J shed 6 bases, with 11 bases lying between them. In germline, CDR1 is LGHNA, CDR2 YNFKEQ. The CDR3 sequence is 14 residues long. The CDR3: CASSQDGAGDGYTF. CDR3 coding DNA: TGTGCCAGCAGCCAAGATGGGGCCGGTGATGGCTACACCTTC.

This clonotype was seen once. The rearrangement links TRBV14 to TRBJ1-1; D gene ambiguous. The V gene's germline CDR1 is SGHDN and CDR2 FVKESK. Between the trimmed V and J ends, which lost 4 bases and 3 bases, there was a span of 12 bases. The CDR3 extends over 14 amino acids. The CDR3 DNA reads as TGTGCCAGCAGCCCAGCGGGGAGCTACACTGAAGCTTTCTTT. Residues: CASSPAGSYTEAFF.

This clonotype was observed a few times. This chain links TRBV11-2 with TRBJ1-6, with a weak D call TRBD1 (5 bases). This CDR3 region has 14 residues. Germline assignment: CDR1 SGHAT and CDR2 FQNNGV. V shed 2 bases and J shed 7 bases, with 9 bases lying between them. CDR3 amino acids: CASSLQGQNSPLHF. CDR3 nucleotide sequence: TGTGCCAGCAGCTTACAGGGTCAGAATTCACCCCTCCACTTT.

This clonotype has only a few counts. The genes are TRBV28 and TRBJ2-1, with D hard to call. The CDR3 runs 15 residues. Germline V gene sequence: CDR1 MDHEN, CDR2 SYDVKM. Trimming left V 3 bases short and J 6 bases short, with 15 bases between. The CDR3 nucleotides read TGTGCCAGCAGTTTGGCCCGACGATTCTCCAATGAGCAGTTCTTC. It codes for CASSLARRFSNEQFF.

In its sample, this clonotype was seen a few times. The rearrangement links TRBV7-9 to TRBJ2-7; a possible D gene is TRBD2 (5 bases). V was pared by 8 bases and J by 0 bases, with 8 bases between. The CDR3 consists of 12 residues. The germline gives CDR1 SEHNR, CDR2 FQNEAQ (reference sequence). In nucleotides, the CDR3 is TGTGCCAGCGTCGGGGTCTCCTACGAGCAGTACTTC. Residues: CASVGVSYEQYF.

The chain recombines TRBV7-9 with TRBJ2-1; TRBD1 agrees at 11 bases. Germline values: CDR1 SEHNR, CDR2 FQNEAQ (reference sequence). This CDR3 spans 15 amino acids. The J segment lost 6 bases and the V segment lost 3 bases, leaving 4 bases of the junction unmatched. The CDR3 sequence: CASSFRDRGGNEQFF. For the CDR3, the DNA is TGTGCCAGCAGCTTCCGGGACAGGGGGGGCAATGAGCAGTTCTTC.

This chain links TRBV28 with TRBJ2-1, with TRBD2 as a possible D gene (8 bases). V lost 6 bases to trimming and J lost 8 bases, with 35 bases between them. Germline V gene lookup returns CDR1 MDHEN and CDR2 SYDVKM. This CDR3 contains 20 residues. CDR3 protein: CASSPDREIPSGPPFHEQFF. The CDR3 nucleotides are TGTGCCAGCAGCCCTGACAGGGAGATCCCTAGCGGGCCTCCCTTCCATGAGCAGTTCTTC.

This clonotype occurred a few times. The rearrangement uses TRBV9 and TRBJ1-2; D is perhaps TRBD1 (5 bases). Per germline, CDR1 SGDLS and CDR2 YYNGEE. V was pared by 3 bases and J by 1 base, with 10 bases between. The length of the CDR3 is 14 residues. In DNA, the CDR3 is TGTGCCAGCAGCGGGGCGGGGGATAACTATGGCTACACCTTC. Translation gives CASSGAGDNYGYTF.

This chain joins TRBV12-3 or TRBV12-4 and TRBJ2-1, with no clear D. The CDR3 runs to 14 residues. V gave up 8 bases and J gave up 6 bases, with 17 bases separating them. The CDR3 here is CASQTPGFANEQFF. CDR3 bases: TGTGCCAGCCAAACCCCAGGTTTCGCCAATGAGCAGTTCTTC.

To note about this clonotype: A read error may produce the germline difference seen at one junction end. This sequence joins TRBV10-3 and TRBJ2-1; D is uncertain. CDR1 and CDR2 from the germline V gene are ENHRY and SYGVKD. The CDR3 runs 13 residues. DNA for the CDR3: TGTGCCCTCAGTGATACCGGATACAATGAGCAGTTCTTC. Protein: CALSDTGYNEQFF.

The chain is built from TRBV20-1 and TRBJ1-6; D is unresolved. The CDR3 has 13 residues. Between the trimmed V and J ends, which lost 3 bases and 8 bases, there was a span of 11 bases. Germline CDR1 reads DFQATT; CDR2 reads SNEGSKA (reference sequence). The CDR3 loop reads CSARGPADSPLHF. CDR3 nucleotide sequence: TGCAGTGCTAGGGGCCCAGCGGATTCACCCCTCCACTTT.

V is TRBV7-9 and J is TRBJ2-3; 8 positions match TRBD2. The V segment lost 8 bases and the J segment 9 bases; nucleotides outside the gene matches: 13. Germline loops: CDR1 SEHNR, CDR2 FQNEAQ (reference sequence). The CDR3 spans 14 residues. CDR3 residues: CASVGGRPPGTQYF. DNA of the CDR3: TGTGCCAGCGTCGGCGGGAGGCCCCCGGGGACGCAGTATTTT.

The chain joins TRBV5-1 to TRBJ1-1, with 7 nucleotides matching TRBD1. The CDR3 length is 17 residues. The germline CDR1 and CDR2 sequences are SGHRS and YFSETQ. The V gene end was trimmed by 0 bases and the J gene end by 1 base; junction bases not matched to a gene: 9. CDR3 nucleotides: TGCGCCAGCAGCTTGGAGGGGGCAGCCTGGGGGAACACTGAAGCTTTCTTT. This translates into CASSLEGAAWGNTEAFF.

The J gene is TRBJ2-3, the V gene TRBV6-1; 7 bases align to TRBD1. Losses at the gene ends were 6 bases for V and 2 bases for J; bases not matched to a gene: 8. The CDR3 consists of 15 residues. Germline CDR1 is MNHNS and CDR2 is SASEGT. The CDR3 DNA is TGTGCCAGCAGGCAGACAGGGCTACCCACAGATACGCAGTATTTT. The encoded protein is CASRQTGLPTDTQYF.

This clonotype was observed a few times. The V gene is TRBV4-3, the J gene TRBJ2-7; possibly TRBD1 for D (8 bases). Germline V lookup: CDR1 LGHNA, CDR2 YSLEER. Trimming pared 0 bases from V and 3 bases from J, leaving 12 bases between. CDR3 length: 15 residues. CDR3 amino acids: CASSQEQGGYYEQYF. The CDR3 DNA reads TGCGCCAGCAGCCAAGAACAGGGGGGGTACTACGAGCAGTACTTC.

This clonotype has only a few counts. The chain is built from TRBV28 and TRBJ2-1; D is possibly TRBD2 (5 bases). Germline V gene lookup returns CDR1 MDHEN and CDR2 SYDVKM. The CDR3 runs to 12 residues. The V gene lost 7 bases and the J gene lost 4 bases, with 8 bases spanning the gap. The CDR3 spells CASTERYNEQFF. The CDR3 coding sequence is TGTGCCAGCACGGAGCGGTACAATGAGCAGTTCTTC.

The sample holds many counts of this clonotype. The CDR3 nucleotides are TGTGCCAGCAGTAGACAGGGGGCGACTCCTGGGGAGTACTTC. Amino acid sequence: CASSRQGATPGEYF. The chain joins TRBV28 to TRBJ2-7; 10 bases are shared with TRBD1. The CDR3 is 14 residues long. Germline CDR1 is MDHEN and CDR2 is SYDVKM. Trimming cost V 5 bases and J 11 bases; bases outside gene matches: 12.

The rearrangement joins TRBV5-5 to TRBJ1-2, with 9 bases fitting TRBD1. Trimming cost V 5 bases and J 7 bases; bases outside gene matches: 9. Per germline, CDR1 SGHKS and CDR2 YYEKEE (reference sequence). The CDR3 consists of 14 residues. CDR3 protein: CASRLNRGRVGYTF. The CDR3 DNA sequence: TGTGCCAGCAGATTGAACAGGGGGCGGGTTGGCTACACCTTC.

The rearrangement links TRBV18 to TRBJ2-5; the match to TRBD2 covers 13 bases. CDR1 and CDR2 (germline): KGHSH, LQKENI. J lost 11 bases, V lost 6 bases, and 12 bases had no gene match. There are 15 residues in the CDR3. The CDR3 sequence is CASSRTSGSYYGQYF. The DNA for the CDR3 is TGTGCCAGCTCGCGGACTAGCGGGAGCTACTACGGGCAGTACTTC.

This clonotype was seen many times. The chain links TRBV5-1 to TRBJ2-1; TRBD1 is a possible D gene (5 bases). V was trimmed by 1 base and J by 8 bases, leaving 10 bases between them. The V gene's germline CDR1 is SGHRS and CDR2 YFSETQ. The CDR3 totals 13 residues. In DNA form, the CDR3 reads TGCGCCAGCAGCTTGTATAGGGGCTATGAGCAGTTCTTC. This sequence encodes CASSLYRGYEQFF. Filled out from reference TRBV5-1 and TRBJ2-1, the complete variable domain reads KAGVTQTPRYLIKTRGQQVTLSCSPISGHRSVSWYQQTPGQGLQFLFEYFSETQRNKGNFPGRFSGRQFSNSRSEMNVSTLELGDSALYLCASSLYRGYEQFFGPGTRLTVL.

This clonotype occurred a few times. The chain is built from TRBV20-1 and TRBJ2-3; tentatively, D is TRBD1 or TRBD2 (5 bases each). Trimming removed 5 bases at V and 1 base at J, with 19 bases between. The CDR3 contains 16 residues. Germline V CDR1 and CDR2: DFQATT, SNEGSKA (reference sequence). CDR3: CSAGPTAGRGTDTQYF. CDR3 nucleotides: TGCAGTGCTGGGCCAACCGCAGGGAGAGGCACAGATACGCAGTATTTT.

CDR3 DNA sequence: TGTGCCAGCAGCTCTCCCTCTCAGGGGAACTATGGCTACACCTTC. This encodes CASSSPSQGNYGYTF. The chain employs TRBV6-5 and TRBJ1-2; maybe TRBD1 (6 bases). The CDR3 consists of 15 residues. V lost 6 bases and J lost 2, with 16 bases in between. CDR1 is MNHEY and CDR2 is SVGAGI in the germline V gene.